Each of the 18 T cell receptor beta chains below was sequenced from the same sample in a study of shared clonotypes between healthy human individuals (dated by TCRdb to about 2020). The library relied on the immunoSEQ multiplex PCR assay. The immuneACCESS repertoire file appears here via TCRdb, limited to in-frame rearrangements. These files lack a portion of the clones; in checked studies, under half of the deficit traces to unresolved V genes, and the cause of the others is not known. Present in this sample are under 1,100,000 clones, approximately 78% of which were seen just once. The biggest ten clones account for 0.61% of the sample. Sequencing was carried out using memory CD4+ T cells from PBMCs. According to the study, the label for this sample's cell subset or site signals: CD45RA-negative fraction. The receptors stem from a man aged 18 to 35 in good health. Some clones in this sample may be carry-over from other donors' samples.

J is TRBJ2-5 and V is TRBV5-1; possibly TRBD2 for D (6 bases). This CDR3 spans 15 amino acids. Germline CDR1 reads SGHRS; CDR2 reads YFSETQ. V was shortened by 6 bases and J by 2 bases, with 17 bases between the two germline ends. The CDR3 reads CASTLGLPNQETQYF. CDR3 bases: TGCGCCAGCACACTGGGACTTCCAAATCAAGAGACCCAGTACTTC.

The chain recombines TRBV6-6 with TRBJ2-5; 8 bases match TRBD1. The V segment lost 11 bases and the J segment 1 base; nucleotides outside the gene matches: 6. This CDR3 is built from 13 residues. Germline-derived CDR1 and CDR2 are MNHNY and SVGAGI (reference sequence). The CDR3 sequence: CAVLGQGQETQYF. CDR3 bases: TGTGCCGTTTTAGGACAGGGCCAAGAGACCCAGTACTTC.

V and J are TRBV28 and TRBJ1-1; no clear D gene. This CDR3 is 14 amino acids long. The V gene lost 3 bases and the J gene lost 1 base, with 9 bases spanning the gap. CDR1 is MDHEN, CDR2 SYDVKM, per germline. The DNA for the CDR3 is TGTGCCAGCAGTTTGGGCAGACAGAACACTGAAGCTTTCTTT. Its protein product is CASSLGRQNTEAFF.

DNA for the CDR3: TGTGCCAGCAGTTTTTTTTCCGGGGTAGGGACGGGCGCGAACGAGCAGTACTTC. Translating it yields CASSFFSGVGTGANEQYF. V usage is TRBV27 and J usage is TRBJ2-7; D possibly uses TRBD1 or TRBD2 (5 bases each). The V end was cut by 3 bases, the J end by 5 bases, with 26 bases between. Germline lookup yields CDR1 MNHEY and CDR2 SMNVEV (reference sequence). The CDR3 sequence is 18 residues long.

This sequence joins TRBV10-1 and TRBJ2-2; TRBD2 might be the D (5 bases). Between the trimmed V and J ends, which lost 6 bases and 5 bases, there was a span of 10 bases. CDR1 is WNHNN, CDR2 SYGVQD, per germline (reference sequence). The CDR3 length is 13 residues. CDR3 sequence (DNA): TGCGCCAGCAGGGCTAGCTTGACCGGGGAGCTGTTTTTT. Residues: CASRASLTGELFF.

V and J are TRBV19 and TRBJ2-6, with TRBD2 matching 10 bases. Per germline, CDR1 LNHDA and CDR2 SQIVND (reference sequence). The ends lost 6 bases at V and 2 bases at J; junction bases unmatched: 7. The CDR3 is 17 amino acids. The CDR3 region has the DNA TGTGCCAGTAGCTTCCGAGCGGGAGGGGCTGGGGCCAACGTCCTGACTTTC. Translation gives CASSFRAGGAGANVLTF.

The rearrangement uses TRBV30 and TRBJ1-1; 10 nucleotides align to TRBD1. This CDR3 comprises 13 residues. The junction had 2 bases not matched to a gene; V was cut back by 3 bases and J by 4 bases. The germline CDR1 and CDR2 sequences are GTSNPN and SVGIG (reference sequence). CDR3 protein: CAWRGDRGTEAFF. In DNA form, the CDR3 reads TGTGCCTGGAGGGGGGACAGGGGCACTGAAGCTTTCTTT. Filled out from reference TRBV30 and TRBJ1-1, the complete variable domain reads SQTIHQWPATLVQPVGSPLSLECTVEGTSNPNLYWYRQAAGRGLQLLFYSVGIGQISSEVPQNLSASRPQDRQFILSSKKLLLSDSGFYLCAWRGDRGTEAFFGQGTRLTVV.

This clone was recorded a few times. This sample also contains other DNA sequences that code for the same CDR3. This chain connects TRBV18 to TRBJ1-5; D is unclear. CDR3 size: 14 residues. Trimming took off 2 bases at V and 0 bases at J, with 5 bases between the two ends. Looked up from germline, CDR1 is KGHSH and CDR2 is LQKENI. The CDR3 DNA reads as TGTGCCAGCTCACCAGGAAATAGCAATCAGCCCCAGCATTTT. Encoded protein: CASSPGNSNQPQHF.

This sequence joins TRBV10-3 and TRBJ2-7, with 7 nucleotides matching TRBD1. Germline trimming cut 6 bases from V and 0 bases from J; bases unmatched to any gene: 11. CDR3 length: 16 residues. Germline V gene lookup returns CDR1 ENHRY and CDR2 SYGVKD. The CDR3 DNA reads TGTGCCATCAGAAATACCGGGACAGCCAGCTCCTACGAGCAGTACTTC. It translates to CAIRNTGTASSYEQYF.

This chain connects TRBV7-2 to TRBJ2-7; D assignment may be TRBD1 or TRBD2 (5 bases each). With 5 bases removed from V and 0 bases from J, the gap between germline ends came to 11 bases. In germline, CDR1 is SGHTA, CDR2 FQGNSA. The CDR3 extends over 14 amino acids. The CDR3 DNA is TGTGCCAGCAGCAAGGGACGGGTCTCCTACGAGCAGTACTTC. Amino acid sequence: CASSKGRVSYEQYF.

The chain recombines TRBV2 with TRBJ1-3, with a tentative D call TRBD1 (6 bases). The germline gives CDR1 SNHLY, CDR2 FYNNEI. CDR3 length: 15 amino acids. Trimming stripped 5 bases from V and 4 bases from J, with 15 bases between. CDR3 in DNA: TGTGCCAGCAGTTATGGGGGGGCGGAAGGAAACACCATATATTTT. Protein: CASSYGGAEGNTIYF.

This clone was seen once. The CDR3 bases are TGTGCCACTACAAAGGTCGGTCAAGAGACCCAGTACTTC. Encoded protein: CATTKVGQETQYF. The chain is built from TRBV27 and TRBJ2-5; D gene ambiguous. V was shortened by 10 bases and J by 2 bases, with 14 bases between the two germline ends. Germline values: CDR1 MNHEY, CDR2 SMNVEV (reference sequence). The CDR3 contains 13 residues.

This clone was counted ten times or more. The V call is TRBV29-1, the J call TRBJ2-4; TRBD2 matches at 14 bases. Trimming took 0 bases from V and 0 from J; bases not matched to a gene: 13. This CDR3 region has 21 residues. Per germline, CDR1 SQVTM and CDR2 ANQGSEA. CDR3 nucleotides: TGCAGCGTTGAAGATCTGGGGACTAGCGGGAGTGGTTCTTTAGCCAAAAACATTCAGTACTTC. Translation: CSVEDLGTSGSGSLAKNIQYF.

The chain uses TRBV5-1 and TRBJ2-5; 15 nucleotides align to TRBD2. The V gene end was trimmed by 0 bases and the J gene end by 9 bases; junction bases not matched to a gene: 3. CDR1 is SGHRS and CDR2 is YFSETQ in the germline V gene. This CDR3 is built from 15 residues. CDR3 protein: CASSLGGLAGGAQYF. The CDR3 region has the DNA TGCGCCAGCAGCTTGGGGGGACTAGCGGGAGGTGCCCAGTACTTC. The variable domain in full, with the rest retrieved from reference TRBV5-1 and TRBJ2-5, is KAGVTQTPRYLIKTRGQQVTLSCSPISGHRSVSWYQQTPGQGLQFLFEYFSETQRNKGNFPGRFSGRQFSNSRSEMNVSTLELGDSALYLCASSLGGLAGGAQYFGPGTRLLVL.

V is TRBV29-1 and J is TRBJ2-7; D not resolved. This CDR3 contains 11 residues. CDR1 is SQVTM and CDR2 is ANQGSEA in the germline V gene. V dropped 0 bases and J dropped 5 bases, with 5 bases sitting between them. In nucleotides, the CDR3 is TGCAGCGTTGAAGATTCGCACGAGCAGTACTTC. This gives the protein CSVEDSHEQYF.

This chain joins TRBV5-4 and TRBJ2-3; D is tentatively TRBD1 or TRBD2 (5 bases each). There are 16 residues in the CDR3. CDR1 and CDR2 (germline): SGHNT, YYREEE (reference sequence). V lost 9 bases and J 0 bases, leaving 20 bases between the germline ends. For the CDR3, the DNA is TGTGCCACCCTCAGAGAGGGGCCCGATAGCACAGATACGCAGTATTTT. This encodes CATLREGPDSTDTQYF. The whole variable domain, filled in from reference TRBV5-4 and TRBJ2-3, reads ETGVTQSPTHLIKTRGQQVTLRCSSQSGHNTVSWYQQALGQGPQFIFQYYREEENGRGNFPPRFSGLQFPNYSSELNVNALELDDSALYLCATLREGPDSTDTQYFGPGTRLTVL.

This rearrangement joins TRBV5-1 to TRBJ2-7, with D perhaps TRBD1 (6 bases). Trimming pared 7 bases from V and 2 bases from J, leaving 19 bases between. There are 15 residues in the CDR3. The germline V gene encodes CDR1 SGHRS and CDR2 YFSETQ. CDR3 in amino acids: CASAKGRDIPYEQYF. The CDR3 bases are TGCGCCAGCGCGAAGGGAAGGGACATACCCTACGAGCAGTACTTC.

The chain recombines TRBV7-9 with TRBJ2-7, with a tentative D call TRBD1 (6 bases). The germline gives CDR1 SEHNR, CDR2 FQNEAQ (reference sequence). Trimming took off 3 bases at V and 4 bases at J, with 16 bases between the two ends. The length of the CDR3 is 15 residues. CDR3 protein: CASSFPWGLGYEQYF. CDR3 nucleotides: TGTGCCAGCAGCTTTCCATGGGGGCTGGGGTACGAGCAGTACTTC.